This T cell receptor beta chain was recorded in a study of cytomegalovirus exposure and HLA in healthy donors. Primers included in the PCR were 60 Vbeta and 13 Jbeta primers. Repertoires were generated with immunoSEQ multiplex PCR, while TCRdb's copy carries only in-frame clones and drops some. The sample lists under 150,000 clones; approximately 81% were seen once. Study findings and constraints: In a later analysis, CMV-associated beta chains were mostly HLA-associated, it appeared. Some public TCRs appeared in many individuals, while most sequences were rare. Cytomegalovirus association was assigned to approximately 180 TCR beta chains.

Note on this clone: Its antigen is undetermined.

Sequencing used PBMCs. The sequence was collected from a woman aged 25 to 39 in good health and CMV-seronegative.

The CDR3, as DNA: TGTGCCTGGAGTGTAAGGCTAGCGGGTGGCACCGGGGAGCTGTTTTTT. It encodes CAWSVRLAGGTGELFF. V gene TRBV30 combines with J gene TRBJ2-2; 8 nucleotides agree with TRBD2. The CDR3 covers 16 residues. The V gene's germline CDR1 is GTSNPN and CDR2 SVGIG (reference sequence). Trimming at V came to 0 bases and at J to 4 bases, leaving 7 bases not matched to a gene.